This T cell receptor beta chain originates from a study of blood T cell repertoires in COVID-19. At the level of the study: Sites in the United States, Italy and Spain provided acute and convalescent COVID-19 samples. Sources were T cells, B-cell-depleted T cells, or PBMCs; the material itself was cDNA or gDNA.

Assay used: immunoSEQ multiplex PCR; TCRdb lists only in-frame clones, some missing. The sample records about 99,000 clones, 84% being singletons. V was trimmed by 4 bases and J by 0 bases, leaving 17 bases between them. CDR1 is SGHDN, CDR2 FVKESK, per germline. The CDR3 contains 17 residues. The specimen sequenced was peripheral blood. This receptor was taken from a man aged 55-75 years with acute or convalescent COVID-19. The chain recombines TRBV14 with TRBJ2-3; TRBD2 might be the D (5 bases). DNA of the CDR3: TGTGCCAGCAGCCCCCGCCAGAGGGAGATAAGCACAGATACGCAGTATTTT. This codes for CASSPRQREISTDTQYF.